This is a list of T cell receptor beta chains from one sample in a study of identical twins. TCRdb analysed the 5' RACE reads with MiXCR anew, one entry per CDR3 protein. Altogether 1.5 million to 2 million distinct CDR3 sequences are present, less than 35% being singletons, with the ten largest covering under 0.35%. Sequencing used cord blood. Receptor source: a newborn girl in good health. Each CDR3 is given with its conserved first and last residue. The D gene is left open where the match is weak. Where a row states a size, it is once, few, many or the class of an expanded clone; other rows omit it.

cdr3_nt: TGCAGCGTTGAATCGGCGGCCAGGTACCAAGAGACCCAGTACTTC; cdr3_aa: CSVESAARYQETQYF; j_call: TRBJ2-5; d_call: NA; v_call: TRBV29-1; clone_size: few
cdr3_nt: TGTGCCAGCAGCTTAGCATTTTCAGGCGAAAGCTCTGGGGCCAACGTCCTGACTTTC; cdr3_aa: CASSLAFSGESSGANVLTF; j_call: TRBJ2-6; d_call: NA; v_call: TRBV7-8; clone_size: few
cdr3_nt: TGTGCCAGCAGTGAATACAGGGACAACTATGGCTACACCTTC; cdr3_aa: CASSEYRDNYGYTF; j_call: TRBJ1-2; d_call: NA; v_call: TRBV25-1; clone_size: NA
cdr3_nt: TGTGCCAGCTCACCATTTCGTTCGCAAGGTAGAGAAGGGGCCAACGTCCTGACTTTC; cdr3_aa: CASSPFRSQGREGANVLTF; j_call: TRBJ2-6; d_call: NA; v_call: TRBV18; clone_size: few
cdr3_nt: TGTGCCAGCAGTGAGGGCGGATTCTATGGCTACACCTTC; cdr3_aa: CASSEGGFYGYTF; j_call: TRBJ1-2; d_call: NA; v_call: TRBV2; clone_size: many
cdr3_nt: TGCAGTGCTAGAGCCCGTAATCAGCCCCAGCATTTT; cdr3_aa: CSARARNQPQHF; j_call: TRBJ1-5; d_call: NA; v_call: TRBV20-1; clone_size: NA
cdr3_nt: TGTGCCAGCAGCTCCGGCAGGGCCTCCTACAATGAGCAGTACTTC; cdr3_aa: CASSSGRASYNEQYF; j_call: TRBJ2-7; d_call: NA; v_call: TRBV28; clone_size: NA
cdr3_nt: TGTGCCAGCAGTTACTCGGGACTAGCGGGGGGCTACGAGCAGTACTTC; cdr3_aa: CASSYSGLAGGYEQYF; j_call: TRBJ2-7; d_call: TRBD2; v_call: TRBV6-5; clone_size: NA
cdr3_nt: TGCAGTGCACTATCGGGGCCTATTAATGAAAAACTGTTTTTT; cdr3_aa: CSALSGPINEKLFF; j_call: TRBJ1-4; d_call: NA; v_call: TRBV20-1; clone_size: NA
cdr3_nt: TGTGCCAGCAGCTTTTTAACCGGACAGTCCCAACAAGATGGCTACACCTTC; cdr3_aa: CASSFLTGQSQQDGYTF; j_call: TRBJ1-2; d_call: NA; v_call: TRBV13; clone_size: NA
cdr3_nt: TGTGCCAGCAGTTTATTTCCTAGCGGGAGCTACGAGCAGTACTTC; cdr3_aa: CASSLFPSGSYEQYF; j_call: TRBJ2-7; d_call: TRBD2; v_call: TRBV27; clone_size: NA
cdr3_nt: TGTGCCAGCAGCCAAGCTAGAAGTGGCTACACCTTC; cdr3_aa: CASSQARSGYTF; j_call: TRBJ1-2; d_call: NA; v_call: TRBV3-1; clone_size: NA
cdr3_nt: TGTGCCAGCAGCCAAGTGACTTTGAGAGGGGAGACCCAGTACTTC; cdr3_aa: CASSQVTLRGETQYF; j_call: TRBJ2-5; d_call: NA; v_call: TRBV3-1; clone_size: few
cdr3_nt: TGTGCCAGCTCACCACCGGGAGAGTTGACAGATACGCAGTATTTT; cdr3_aa: CASSPPGELTDTQYF; j_call: TRBJ2-3; d_call: NA; v_call: TRBV18; clone_size: few
cdr3_nt: TGTGCCAGCAACTCTGACAGGGGGGTATCTTACGAGCAGTACTTC; cdr3_aa: CASNSDRGVSYEQYF; j_call: TRBJ2-7; d_call: TRBD1; v_call: TRBV11-2; clone_size: few
cdr3_nt: TGTGCCAGCAGCCAAGGAATTGGTGGCGGGGAGCTGTTTTTT; cdr3_aa: CASSQGIGGGELFF; j_call: TRBJ2-2; d_call: NA; v_call: TRBV4-2; clone_size: NA
cdr3_nt: TGCAGTGCTAGAGTCGGGACAGGGAGCAATGAGCAGTACTTC; cdr3_aa: CSARVGTGSNEQYF; j_call: TRBJ2-7; d_call: TRBD1; v_call: TRBV20-1; clone_size: NA
cdr3_nt: TGCAGCGTGGGGGGGCCCCACTCCTACGAGCAGTACTTC; cdr3_aa: CSVGGPHSYEQYF; j_call: TRBJ2-7; d_call: NA; v_call: TRBV29-1; clone_size: few
cdr3_nt: TGCGCCAGCAGCCTTCTGCCGGGACAGGGCGGGAATTCACCCCTCCACTTT; cdr3_aa: CASSLLPGQGGNSPLHF; j_call: TRBJ1-6; d_call: TRBD1; v_call: TRBV5-1; clone_size: NA
cdr3_nt: TGTGCCAGCAGTTCACGACCCACTAGCACTGAGCAGTTCTTC; cdr3_aa: CASSSRPTSTEQFF; j_call: TRBJ2-1; d_call: NA; v_call: TRBV6-2/TRBV6-3; clone_size: many
cdr3_nt: TGTGCCAGCAGTCCGTTCCGGGAGGGTCTATCGGTCCTGACTTTC; cdr3_aa: CASSPFREGLSVLTF; j_call: TRBJ2-6; d_call: TRBD2; v_call: TRBV2; clone_size: NA
cdr3_nt: TGTGCCAGCAGCTTAGCCGGGACAGGGGGCTCCGAGCAGTACTTC; cdr3_aa: CASSLAGTGGSEQYF; j_call: TRBJ2-7; d_call: TRBD1; v_call: TRBV11-2; clone_size: few
cdr3_nt: TGCAGCTCAACTTGGGGAAACAGAGGCAATGAGCAGTTCTTC; cdr3_aa: CSSTWGNRGNEQFF; j_call: TRBJ2-1; d_call: NA; v_call: TRBV29-1; clone_size: NA
cdr3_nt: TGCGCCAGCAGCCAAGGGGTAGGGAAGGAGACCCAGTACTTC; cdr3_aa: CASSQGVGKETQYF; j_call: TRBJ2-5; d_call: NA; v_call: TRBV4-1; clone_size: NA
cdr3_nt: TGTGCCAGCAGTAGACTTGGGGGGGACGGCTACACCTTC; cdr3_aa: CASSRLGGDGYTF; j_call: TRBJ1-2; d_call: NA; v_call: TRBV27; clone_size: few
cdr3_nt: TGTGCCAGCACCCAGAGGACAGGGCAGAACACTGAAGCTTTCTTT; cdr3_aa: CASTQRTGQNTEAFF; j_call: TRBJ1-1; d_call: TRBD1; v_call: TRBV6-1; clone_size: NA
cdr3_nt: TGTGCCAGCAGGGATCGGTGGGGCGGGGGCACAGATACGCAGTATTTT; cdr3_aa: CASRDRWGGGTDTQYF; j_call: TRBJ2-3; d_call: NA; v_call: TRBV6-5; clone_size: few
cdr3_nt: TGTGCCAGCAGCCGTCCTGCGCCGGCGTCCTATGGCTACACCTTC; cdr3_aa: CASSRPAPASYGYTF; j_call: TRBJ1-2; d_call: NA; v_call: TRBV4-2; clone_size: NA
cdr3_nt: TGCAGTGCTAGTCCCCATTCGACAGCCTACGAGCAGTACTTC; cdr3_aa: CSASPHSTAYEQYF; j_call: TRBJ2-7; d_call: NA; v_call: TRBV20-1; clone_size: NA
cdr3_nt: TGTGCCAGCAGTTACAAAGAGTCGGTTCTAGCGGCCGCATACGAGCAGTACTTC; cdr3_aa: CASSYKESVLAAAYEQYF; j_call: TRBJ2-7; d_call: TRBD2; v_call: TRBV6-5; clone_size: NA
cdr3_nt: TGTGCCACCAGTGACTCCGGGACAGGGAACACTGAAGCTTTCTTT; cdr3_aa: CATSDSGTGNTEAFF; j_call: TRBJ1-1; d_call: TRBD1; v_call: TRBV24-1; clone_size: NA
cdr3_nt: TGCAGTGCTAGAGGTTTGGGACTAGCGACAGGGGTTTACGAGCAGTACTTC; cdr3_aa: CSARGLGLATGVYEQYF; j_call: TRBJ2-7; d_call: TRBD2; v_call: TRBV20-1; clone_size: NA
cdr3_nt: TGTGCCAGCAGCCAACGGGTCAAAGATACGCAGTATTTT; cdr3_aa: CASSQRVKDTQYF; j_call: TRBJ2-3; d_call: NA; v_call: TRBV3-1; clone_size: NA
cdr3_nt: TGTGCCAGCAAGAAAGCGGGGGGAGGCGCAGATACGCAGTATTTT; cdr3_aa: CASKKAGGGADTQYF; j_call: TRBJ2-3; d_call: TRBD2; v_call: TRBV12-3/TRBV12-4; clone_size: NA
cdr3_nt: TGTGCCAGCAGCGTAGTTTCTACCACCGGGGAGCTGTTTTTT; cdr3_aa: CASSVVSTTGELFF; j_call: TRBJ2-2; d_call: NA; v_call: TRBV9; clone_size: NA
cdr3_nt: TGCAGTGCTAGAAGAGCGGGAGGGGGGACCTACGAGCAGTACTTC; cdr3_aa: CSARRAGGGTYEQYF; j_call: TRBJ2-7; d_call: TRBD2; v_call: TRBV20-1; clone_size: few
cdr3_nt: TGTGCCAGCAGTTACTCGTCCGGGTTCTATGGCTACACCTTC; cdr3_aa: CASSYSSGFYGYTF; j_call: TRBJ1-2; d_call: NA; v_call: TRBV6-6; clone_size: few
cdr3_nt: TGTGCCAGCAGTTTCATTTCTGGACTATCCCAGAACACTGAAGCTTTCTTT; cdr3_aa: CASSFISGLSQNTEAFF; j_call: TRBJ1-1; d_call: NA; v_call: TRBV2; clone_size: few
cdr3_nt: TGTGCCAGCAGCCGCCGGGGGCCATACAATGAGCAGTTCTTC; cdr3_aa: CASSRRGPYNEQFF; j_call: TRBJ2-1; d_call: NA; v_call: TRBV2; clone_size: many
cdr3_nt: TGTGCCAGCAGCCATTATGGCCCCAGTGAGCAGTTCTTC; cdr3_aa: CASSHYGPSEQFF; j_call: TRBJ2-1; d_call: NA; v_call: TRBV3-1; clone_size: few
cdr3_nt: TGTGCCAGCTCACCGACTAGTAACAATGAGCAGTTCTTC; cdr3_aa: CASSPTSNNEQFF; j_call: TRBJ2-1; d_call: NA; v_call: TRBV18; clone_size: NA
cdr3_nt: TGCGCCAGCAGCTTGACTAGCGGACCCCAAGAGACCCAGTACTTC; cdr3_aa: CASSLTSGPQETQYF; j_call: TRBJ2-5; d_call: TRBD2; v_call: TRBV5-1; clone_size: few
cdr3_nt: TGTGCCAGCAGCCAAGATCCTAACACTTACTATGGCTACACCTTC; cdr3_aa: CASSQDPNTYYGYTF; j_call: TRBJ1-2; d_call: NA; v_call: TRBV4-2; clone_size: few
cdr3_nt: TGTGCCAGCAGCTTGAGGGACAGGGAATCCTATGGCTACACCTTC; cdr3_aa: CASSLRDRESYGYTF; j_call: TRBJ1-2; d_call: TRBD1; v_call: TRBV6-1; clone_size: NA
cdr3_nt: TGCGCCAGCAGCTTGGCCTACAGATATTACACTGAAGCTTTCTTT; cdr3_aa: CASSLAYRYYTEAFF; j_call: TRBJ1-1; d_call: NA; v_call: TRBV5-1; clone_size: few
cdr3_nt: TGTGCCAGCAGCCAACTTCCCGGGGTCAACACTGAAGCTTTCTTT; cdr3_aa: CASSQLPGVNTEAFF; j_call: TRBJ1-1; d_call: NA; v_call: TRBV4-2; clone_size: NA
cdr3_nt: TGTGCCAGCAGCTCCCGGGGACTAGCCTACGAGCAGTACTTC; cdr3_aa: CASSSRGLAYEQYF; j_call: TRBJ2-7; d_call: TRBD2; v_call: TRBV7-9; clone_size: NA
cdr3_nt: TGCGCCAGCAGCATCTCCGGGACCCGCAACACAGATACGCAGTATTTT; cdr3_aa: CASSISGTRNTDTQYF; j_call: TRBJ2-3; d_call: NA; v_call: TRBV5-1; clone_size: few
cdr3_nt: TGTGCCAGCAGCCGGACTGGGCAAAACAATGAGCAGTTCTTC; cdr3_aa: CASSRTGQNNEQFF; j_call: TRBJ2-1; d_call: NA; v_call: TRBV7-8; clone_size: NA
cdr3_nt: TGTGCCAGCAGCCCCCCGCTTAGAGGAAACTACGAGCAGTACTTC; cdr3_aa: CASSPPLRGNYEQYF; j_call: TRBJ2-7; d_call: NA; v_call: TRBV5-5; clone_size: NA
cdr3_nt: TGTGCCAGCAGTTTTGGACAGGGCCATTCCTACGAGCAGTACTTC; cdr3_aa: CASSFGQGHSYEQYF; j_call: TRBJ2-7; d_call: TRBD1; v_call: TRBV27; clone_size: NA
cdr3_nt: TGTGCCAGCAGGATTATACAGGGGACCTACAATGAGCAGTTCTTC; cdr3_aa: CASRIIQGTYNEQFF; j_call: TRBJ2-1; d_call: TRBD1; v_call: TRBV11-2; clone_size: NA
cdr3_nt: TGCAGTGCTAGTGGGAGTGTAGGAGCGGGGGGTAACAATGAGCAGTTCTTC; cdr3_aa: CSASGSVGAGGNNEQFF; j_call: TRBJ2-1; d_call: TRBD2; v_call: TRBV20-1; clone_size: NA